This passage covers 10 T cell receptor beta chains from one sample sequenced in a study of OX40 agonist ivuxolimab in advanced cancers. Here immunoSEQ multiplex PCR was the method, and the copy in TCRdb shows in-frame clones only, minus some. The sample consists of 70,000 to 95,000 clones, roughly 94% of them appearing once. The sample was CD4+ or CD8+ T cells sorted from blood, taken in a trial of the OX40 agonist ivuxolimab. These receptors were obtained from an adult with an advanced solid tumor such as melanoma, head and neck, liver or kidney cancer.

The V and J genes are TRBV5-1 and TRBJ2-7, with D uncertain. Trimming removed 6 bases at V and 0 bases at J, with 13 bases between. The CDR3 is 14 residues long. CDR1 SGHRS and CDR2 YFSETQ come from the germline V gene. In DNA, the CDR3 is TGCGCCAGCACTAACGGTGGAAGCTCCTACGAGCAGTACTTC. It encodes CASTNGGSSYEQYF. Based on the CDR3 plus reference TRBV5-1 and TRBJ2-7, the full variable domain is KAGVTQTPRYLIKTRGQQVTLSCSPISGHRSVSWYQQTPGQGLQFLFEYFSETQRNKGNFPGRFSGRQFSNSRSEMNVSTLELGDSALYLCASTNGGSSYEQYFGPGTRLTVT.

This clone was found a few times. The CDR3 region has the DNA TGTGCCACCTCTCCCTACAGGGGCACTGAAGCTTTCTTT. This sequence encodes CATSPYRGTEAFF. This chain links TRBV6-1 with TRBJ1-1; 7 nucleotides match TRBD1. Per germline, CDR1 MNHNS and CDR2 SASEGT. The V and J ends lost 10 bases and 4 bases, in that order; junction bases with no gene match: 9. This CDR3 contains 13 residues.

As concerns this clone: One end of the junction varies from germline; a read error may be responsible. The chain has TRBV30 and TRBJ1-3; D is unresolved. In germline, CDR1 is GTSNPN, CDR2 SVGIG (reference sequence). The CDR3 extends over 14 amino acids. CDR3 region: CAWSKGDSGNTTYF. The CDR3 DNA reads TGTGCCTGGAGTAAGGGAGACTCTGGAAACACCACATATTTT.

This chain links TRBV19 with TRBJ2-7; D gene uncertain. V was pared by 4 bases and J by 3 bases, with 7 bases between. Germline V lookup: CDR1 LNHDA, CDR2 SQIVND (reference sequence). CDR3 size: 12 residues. CDR3 DNA: TGTGCCAGTAGTACCAGCGTCTACGAGCAGTACTTC. As protein: CASSTSVYEQYF.

This clone is a singleton in its sample. The rearrangement uses TRBV11-1 and TRBJ2-3; tentatively, D is TRBD1 (6 bases). Germline assignment: CDR1 SGHAT and CDR2 FQDESV (reference sequence). This CDR3 spans 16 amino acids. V was trimmed by 5 bases and J by 6 bases, leaving 21 bases between them. CDR3 DNA sequence: TGTGCCAGCAGCACAAGACAGGACTTCTGGCTCGATACGCAGTATTTT. Protein product: CASSTRQDFWLDTQYF.

The sample holds one count of this clone. CDR3 sequence reads: CASSPWTRGGNEQFF. As DNA, the CDR3 is TGTGCCAGCAGCCCATGGACTAGGGGGGGGAATGAGCAGTTCTTC. The V call is TRBV11-2, the J call TRBJ2-1, with a possible D match to TRBD2 (7 bases). CDR1 and CDR2 (germline): SGHAT, FQNNGV. V lost 5 bases and J 7 bases, leaving 18 bases between the germline ends. The CDR3 length is 15 residues. The complete variable domain, with remaining parts taken from reference TRBV11-2 and TRBJ2-1, reads EAGVAQSPRYKIIEKRQSVAFWCNPISGHATLYWYQQILGQGPKLLIQFQNNGVVDDSQLPKDRFSAERLKGVDSTLKIQPAKLEDSAVYLCASSPWTRGGNEQFFGPGTRLTVL.

This clone occurred once. The chain employs TRBV5-1 and TRBJ2-2; 8 nucleotides align to TRBD1. CDR1 SGHRS and CDR2 YFSETQ come from the germline V gene. The length of the CDR3 is 15 residues. Trimming removed 1 base from V and 5 bases from J; junction bases left unmatched: 4. In DNA form, the CDR3 reads TGCGCCAGCAGCTTGATTACAGGGGGGACCGGGGAGCTGTTTTTT. This translates into CASSLITGGTGELFF.

The chain combines TRBV19 with TRBJ2-3; D perhaps matches TRBD1 (6 bases). The length of the CDR3 is 15 residues. The germline V gene encodes CDR1 LNHDA and CDR2 SQIVND (reference sequence). V dropped 1 base and J dropped 2 bases, with 10 bases sitting between them. CDR3 DNA sequence: TGTGCCAGTAGTATAGTGGGGGCCGTCACAGATACGCAGTATTTT. This translates into CASSIVGAVTDTQYF.

The chain employs TRBV25-1 and TRBJ2-6; D remains ambiguous. The germline gives CDR1 MGHDK, CDR2 SYGVNS. The CDR3 covers 13 residues. V lost 8 bases and J lost 0, with 5 bases in between. CDR3 sequence (DNA): TGTGCCAGCCGTTTCTCTGGGGCCAACGTCCTGACTTTC. Protein product: CASRFSGANVLTF.

The chain is built from TRBV9 and TRBJ2-7; weak D call: TRBD2 (5 bases). V shed 4 bases and J shed 2 bases, with 13 bases lying between them. From germline, CDR1 is SGDLS and CDR2 YYNGEE. This CDR3 is built from 14 residues. The CDR3: CASSFPGKTYEQYF. The DNA for the CDR3 is TGTGCCAGCAGCTTCCCCGGGAAAACCTACGAGCAGTACTTC.